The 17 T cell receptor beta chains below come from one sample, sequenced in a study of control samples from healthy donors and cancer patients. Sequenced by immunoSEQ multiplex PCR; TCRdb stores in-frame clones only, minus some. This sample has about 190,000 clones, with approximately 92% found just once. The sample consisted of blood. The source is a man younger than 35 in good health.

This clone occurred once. CDR3 DNA sequence: TGCGCCAGCAGCCCACTAGCGGGGGGCGACAATGAGCAGTTCTTC. It specifies CASSPLAGGDNEQFF. This chain joins TRBV5-1 and TRBJ2-1; 12 bases are a match to TRBD2. V was pared by 4 bases and J by 5 bases, with 4 bases of the junction left unmatched. CDR3 length: 15 residues. CDR1 and CDR2 (germline): SGHRS, YFSETQ.

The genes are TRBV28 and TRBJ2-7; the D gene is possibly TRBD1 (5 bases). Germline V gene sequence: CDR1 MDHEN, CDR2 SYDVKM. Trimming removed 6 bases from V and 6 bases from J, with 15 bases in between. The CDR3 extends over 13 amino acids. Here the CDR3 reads CASSSRGISEQYF. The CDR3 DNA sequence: TGTGCCAGCAGCTCTAGGGGTATCTCCGAGCAGTACTTC. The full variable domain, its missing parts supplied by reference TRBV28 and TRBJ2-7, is DVKVTQSSRYLVKRTGEKVFLECVQDMDHENMFWYRQDPGLGLRLIYFSYDVKMKEKGDIPEGYSVSREKKERFSLILESASTNQTSMYLCASSSRGISEQYFGPGTRLTVT.

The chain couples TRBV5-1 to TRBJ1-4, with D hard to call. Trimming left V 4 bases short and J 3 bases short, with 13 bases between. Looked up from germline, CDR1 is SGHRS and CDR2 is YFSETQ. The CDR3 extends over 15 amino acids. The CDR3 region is CASSAKGTANEKLFF. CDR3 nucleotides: TGCGCCAGCAGCGCCAAGGGTACAGCTAATGAAAAACTGTTTTTT. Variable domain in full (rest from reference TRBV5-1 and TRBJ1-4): KAGVTQTPRYLIKTRGQQVTLSCSPISGHRSVSWYQQTPGQGLQFLFEYFSETQRNKGNFPGRFSGRQFSNSRSEMNVSTLELGDSALYLCASSAKGTANEKLFFGSGTQLSVL.

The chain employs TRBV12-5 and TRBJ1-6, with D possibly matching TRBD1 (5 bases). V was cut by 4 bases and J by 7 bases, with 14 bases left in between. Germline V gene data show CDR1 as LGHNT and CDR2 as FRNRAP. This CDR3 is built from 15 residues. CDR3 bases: TGTGCTAGTGGTTCGGGGTGGGACGGGAATTCACCCCTCCACTTT. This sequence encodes CASGSGWDGNSPLHF. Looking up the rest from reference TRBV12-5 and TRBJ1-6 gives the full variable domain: DARVTQTPRHKVTEMGQEVTMRCQPILGHNTVFWYRQTMMQGLELLAYFRNRAPLDDSGMPKDRFSAEMPDATLATLKIQPSEPRDSAVYFCASGSGWDGNSPLHFGNGTRLTVT.

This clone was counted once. The DNA for the CDR3 is TGTGCCAGCAGTCGTTACAGGTTGAACACTGAAGCTTTCTTT. It encodes CASSRYRLNTEAFF. The rearrangement links TRBV6-5 to TRBJ1-1, with D perhaps TRBD1 (5 bases). CDR3 length equals 14 residues. Germline V gene data show CDR1 as MNHEY and CDR2 as SVGAGI. The ends were cut back, 5 bases at V and 0 bases at J, with 10 bases in the middle.

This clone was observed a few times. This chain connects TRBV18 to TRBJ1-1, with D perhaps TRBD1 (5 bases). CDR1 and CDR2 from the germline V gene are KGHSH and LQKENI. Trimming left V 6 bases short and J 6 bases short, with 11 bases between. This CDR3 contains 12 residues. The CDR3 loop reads CASSLDSSEAFF. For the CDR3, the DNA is TGTGCCAGCTCCCTAGACAGTTCTGAAGCTTTCTTT.

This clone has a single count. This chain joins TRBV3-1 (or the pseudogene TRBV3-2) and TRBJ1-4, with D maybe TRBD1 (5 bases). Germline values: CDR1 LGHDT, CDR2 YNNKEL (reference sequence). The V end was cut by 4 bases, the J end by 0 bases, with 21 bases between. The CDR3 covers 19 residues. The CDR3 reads CASSPNDGQGYATNEKLFF. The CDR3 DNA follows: TGTGCCAGCAGCCCCAACGACGGCCAGGGCTATGCAACTAATGAAAAACTGTTTTTT.

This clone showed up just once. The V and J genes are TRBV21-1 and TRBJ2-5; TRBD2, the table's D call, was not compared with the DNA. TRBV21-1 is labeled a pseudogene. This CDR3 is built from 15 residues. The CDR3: CASSSHYPGSPTQYF. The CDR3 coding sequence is TGTGCCAGCAGCAGCCACTATCCCGGGAGCCCGACCCAGTACTTC.

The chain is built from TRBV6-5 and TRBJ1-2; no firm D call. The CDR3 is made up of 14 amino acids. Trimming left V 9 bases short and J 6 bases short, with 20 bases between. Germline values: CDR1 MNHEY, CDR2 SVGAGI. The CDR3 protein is CASGSYGRFDGYTF. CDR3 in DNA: TGTGCCAGTGGAAGTTACGGACGGTTCGATGGCTACACCTTC.

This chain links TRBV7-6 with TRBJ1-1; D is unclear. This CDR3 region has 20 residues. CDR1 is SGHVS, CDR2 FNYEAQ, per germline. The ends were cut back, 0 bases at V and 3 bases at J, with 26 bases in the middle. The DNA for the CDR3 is TGTGCCAGCAGCTTAGCGCTAGAGGGCAGCTATCCACAAACAGACACTGAAGCTTTCTTT. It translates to CASSLALEGSYPQTDTEAFF. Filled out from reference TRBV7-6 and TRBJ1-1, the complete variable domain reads GAGVSQSPRYKVTKRGQDVALRCDPISGHVSLYWYRQALGQGPEFLTYFNYEAQQDKSGLPNDRFSAERPEGSISTLTIQRTEQRDSAMYRCASSLALEGSYPQTDTEAFFGQGTRLTVV.

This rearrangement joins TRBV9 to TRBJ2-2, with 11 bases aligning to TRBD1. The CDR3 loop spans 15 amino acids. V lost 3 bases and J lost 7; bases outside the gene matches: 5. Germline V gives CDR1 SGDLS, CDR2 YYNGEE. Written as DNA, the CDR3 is TGTGCCAGCAGCGGGACAGGGGGCGCGGGCGGGGAGCTGTTTTTT. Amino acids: CASSGTGGAGGELFF.

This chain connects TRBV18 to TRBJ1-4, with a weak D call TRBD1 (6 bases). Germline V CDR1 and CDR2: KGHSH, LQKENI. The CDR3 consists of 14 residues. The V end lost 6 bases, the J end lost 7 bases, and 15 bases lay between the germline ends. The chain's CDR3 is CASSPGEMGEKLFF. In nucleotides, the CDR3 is TGTGCCAGCTCGCCAGGGGAGATGGGTGAAAAACTGTTTTTT.

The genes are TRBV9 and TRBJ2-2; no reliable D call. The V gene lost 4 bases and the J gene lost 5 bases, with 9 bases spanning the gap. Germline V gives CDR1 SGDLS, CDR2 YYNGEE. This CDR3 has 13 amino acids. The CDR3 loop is CASSFDGTGELFF. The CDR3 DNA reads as TGTGCCAGCAGCTTTGACGGAACCGGGGAGCTGTTTTTT.

The CDR3 reads CASSLSGVVYNEQFF. The CDR3 nucleotides are TGTGCCAGCAGCTTAAGCGGGGTTGTCTACAATGAGCAGTTCTTC. The rearrangement links TRBV7-3 to TRBJ2-1; a possible D gene is TRBD2 (6 bases). CDR3 length: 15 residues. Between the trimmed V and J ends, which lost 1 base and 3 bases, there was a span of 10 bases. The germline V gene has CDR1 SGHTA and CDR2 FQGTGA. Supplemented by reference TRBV7-3 and TRBJ2-1, the full variable domain reads GAGVSQTPSNKVTEKGKYVELRCDPISGHTALYWYRQSLGQGPEFLIYFQGTGAADDSGLPNDRFFAVRPEGSVSTLKIQRTERGDSAVYLCASSLSGVVYNEQFFGPGTRLTVL.

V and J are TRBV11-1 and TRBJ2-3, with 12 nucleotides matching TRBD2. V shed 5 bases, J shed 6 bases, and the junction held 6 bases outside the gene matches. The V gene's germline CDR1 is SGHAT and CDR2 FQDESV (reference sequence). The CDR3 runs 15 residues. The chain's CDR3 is CASSALAGGLDTQYF. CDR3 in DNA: TGTGCCAGCAGCGCCCTAGCGGGGGGGCTCGATACGCAGTATTTT.

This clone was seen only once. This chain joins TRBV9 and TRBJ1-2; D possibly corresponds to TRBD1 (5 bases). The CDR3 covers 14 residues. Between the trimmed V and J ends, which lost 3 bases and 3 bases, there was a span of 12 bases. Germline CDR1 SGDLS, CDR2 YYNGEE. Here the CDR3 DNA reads TGTGCCAGCAGCGGACCGGGACTGTACTATGGCTACACCTTC. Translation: CASSGPGLYYGYTF.

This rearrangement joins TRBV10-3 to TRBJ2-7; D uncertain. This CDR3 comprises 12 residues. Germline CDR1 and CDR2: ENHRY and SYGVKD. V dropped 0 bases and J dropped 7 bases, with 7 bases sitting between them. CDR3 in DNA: TGTGCCATCAGTGAGTCGATAAGGGAGCAGTACTTC. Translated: CAISESIREQYF.